This paragraph reports one T cell receptor (beta chain). The data stem from a study of cytomegalovirus exposure and HLA in healthy donors. Study at large: Assignment to the Caucasian-associated ancestry cluster applied to around 76% of the roughly 400 genotyped donors.

It was with 60 Vbeta and 13 Jbeta primers that the PCR ran. As handled by the study authors: Per a later analysis, the number of unique TCR beta chains was approximately 73 million, of which 8.5 million to 11 million were shared. Profiled with immunoSEQ multiplex PCR; TCRdb holds only in-frame clones, not every one. The D gene and trimming were derived from the DNA, and the V and J assignments and clone size from that table. The sample table sets out more than 35,000 clones. There are 12 residues in the CDR3. Germline V gene lookup returns CDR1 GTSNPN and CDR2 SVGIG (reference sequence). V gave up 0 bases and J gave up 14 bases, with 11 bases separating them.

Sequencing was performed on PBMCs. The chain links TRBV30 to TRBJ1-6; D not resolved. This sequence was found in a man under 40 in good health and CMV-seronegative. CDR3 coding DNA: TGTGCCTGGAGTGTATCGATGAGGACCCTCCACTTT. As protein: CAWSVSMRTLHF. Drawing the rest from reference TRBV30 and TRBJ1-6, the complete variable domain is SQTIHQWPATLVQPVGSPLSLECTVEGTSNPNLYWYRQAAGRGLQLLFYSVGIGQISSEVPQNLSASRPQDRQFILSSKKLLLSDSGFYLCAWSVSMRTLHFGNGTRLTVT.